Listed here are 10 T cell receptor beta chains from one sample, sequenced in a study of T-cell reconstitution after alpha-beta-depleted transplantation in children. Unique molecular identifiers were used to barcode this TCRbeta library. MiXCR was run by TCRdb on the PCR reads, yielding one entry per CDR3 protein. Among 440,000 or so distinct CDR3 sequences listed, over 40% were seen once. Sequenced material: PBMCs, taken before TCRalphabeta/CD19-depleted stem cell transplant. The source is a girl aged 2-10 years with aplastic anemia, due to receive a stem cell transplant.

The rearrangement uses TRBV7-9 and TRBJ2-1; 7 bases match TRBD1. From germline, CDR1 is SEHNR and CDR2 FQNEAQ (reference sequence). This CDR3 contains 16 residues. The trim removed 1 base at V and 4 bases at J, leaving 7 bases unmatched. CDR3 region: CASSLVYSGQYNEQFF. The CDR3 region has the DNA TGTGCCAGCAGCTTAGTTTATTCGGGACAGTACAATGAGCAGTTCTTC. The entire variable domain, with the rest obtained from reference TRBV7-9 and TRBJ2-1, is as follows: DTGVSQNPRHKITKRGQNVTFRCDPISEHNRLYWYRQTLGQGPEFLTYFQNEAQLEKSRLLSDRFSAERPKGSFSTLEIQRTEQGDSAMYLCASSLVYSGQYNEQFFGPGTRLTVL.

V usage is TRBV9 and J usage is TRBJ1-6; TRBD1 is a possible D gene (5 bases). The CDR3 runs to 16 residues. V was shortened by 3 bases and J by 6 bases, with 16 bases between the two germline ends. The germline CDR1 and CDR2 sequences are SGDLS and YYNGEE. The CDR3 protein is CASSGGLQRANSPLHF. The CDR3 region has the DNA TGTGCCAGCAGCGGGGGACTGCAACGGGCTAATTCACCCCTCCACTTT.

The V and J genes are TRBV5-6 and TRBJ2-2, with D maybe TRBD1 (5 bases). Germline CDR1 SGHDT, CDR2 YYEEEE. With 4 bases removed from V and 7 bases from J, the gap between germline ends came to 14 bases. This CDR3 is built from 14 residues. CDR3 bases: TGTGCCAGCAGCCCGCCGGACAATCTCGGGGAGCTGTTTTTT. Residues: CASSPPDNLGELFF.

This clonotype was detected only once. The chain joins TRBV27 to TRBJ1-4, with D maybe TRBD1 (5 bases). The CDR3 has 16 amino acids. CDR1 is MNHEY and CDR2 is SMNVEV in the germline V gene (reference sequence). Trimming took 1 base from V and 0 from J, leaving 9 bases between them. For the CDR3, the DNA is TGTGCCAGCAGTTTATGGGGCCTTGCAACTAATGAAAAACTGTTTTTT. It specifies CASSLWGLATNEKLFF.

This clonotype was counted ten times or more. Written as DNA, the CDR3 is TGTGCCAGCAGTGAACTAGCGTGGAATGAGCAGTTCTTC. It specifies CASSELAWNEQFF. V gene TRBV28 combines with J gene TRBJ2-1; 7 bases fit TRBD2. The CDR3 length is 13 residues. V lost 5 bases and J lost 7; bases outside the gene matches: 5. Germline assignment: CDR1 MDHEN and CDR2 SYDVKM.

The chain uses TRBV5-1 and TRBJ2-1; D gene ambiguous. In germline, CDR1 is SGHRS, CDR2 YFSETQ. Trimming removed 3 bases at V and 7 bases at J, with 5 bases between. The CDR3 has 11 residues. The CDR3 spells CASSWNNEQFF. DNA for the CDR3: TGCGCCAGCAGCTGGAATAATGAGCAGTTCTTC.

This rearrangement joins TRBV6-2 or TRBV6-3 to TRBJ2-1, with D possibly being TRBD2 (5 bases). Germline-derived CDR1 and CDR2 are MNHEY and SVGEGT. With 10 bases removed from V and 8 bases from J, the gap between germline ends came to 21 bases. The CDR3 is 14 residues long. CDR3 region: CATKRFREDDEQFF. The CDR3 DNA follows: TGTGCCACCAAAAGGTTCCGGGAAGACGATGAGCAGTTCTTC.

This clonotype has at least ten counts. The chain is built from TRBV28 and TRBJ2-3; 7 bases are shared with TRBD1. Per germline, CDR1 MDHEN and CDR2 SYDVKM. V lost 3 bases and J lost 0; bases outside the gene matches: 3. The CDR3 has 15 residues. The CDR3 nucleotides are TGTGCCAGCAGTTTGTTACAGGGGAGCACAGATACGCAGTATTTT. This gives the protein CASSLLQGSTDTQYF.

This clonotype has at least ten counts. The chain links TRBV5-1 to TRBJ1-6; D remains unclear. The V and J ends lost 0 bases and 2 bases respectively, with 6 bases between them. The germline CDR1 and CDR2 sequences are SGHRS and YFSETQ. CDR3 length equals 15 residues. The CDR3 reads CASSLGGTYNSPLHF. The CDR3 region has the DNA TGCGCCAGCAGCTTGGGGGGAACCTATAATTCACCCCTCCACTTT. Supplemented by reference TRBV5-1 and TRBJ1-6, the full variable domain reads KAGVTQTPRYLIKTRGQQVTLSCSPISGHRSVSWYQQTPGQGLQFLFEYFSETQRNKGNFPGRFSGRQFSNSRSEMNVSTLELGDSALYLCASSLGGTYNSPLHFGNGTRLTVT.

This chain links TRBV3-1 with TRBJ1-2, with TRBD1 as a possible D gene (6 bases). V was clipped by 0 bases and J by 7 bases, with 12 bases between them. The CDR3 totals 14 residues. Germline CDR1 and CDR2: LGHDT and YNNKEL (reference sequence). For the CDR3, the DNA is TGTGCCAGCAGCCAAGATAGGACAGTCTTTGGCTACACCTTC. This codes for CASSQDRTVFGYTF.